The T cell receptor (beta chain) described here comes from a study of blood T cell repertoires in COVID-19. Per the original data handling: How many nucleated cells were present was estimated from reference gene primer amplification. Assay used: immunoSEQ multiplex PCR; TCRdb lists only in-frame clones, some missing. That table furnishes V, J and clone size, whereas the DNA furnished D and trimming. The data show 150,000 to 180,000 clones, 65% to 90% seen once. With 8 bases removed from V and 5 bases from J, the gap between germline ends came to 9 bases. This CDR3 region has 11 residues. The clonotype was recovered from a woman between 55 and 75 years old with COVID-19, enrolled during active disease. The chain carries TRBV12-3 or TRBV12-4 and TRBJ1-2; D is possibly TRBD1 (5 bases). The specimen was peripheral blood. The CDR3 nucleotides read TGTGCCAGCGCCAGGGTTTATGGCTACACCTTC. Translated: CASARVYGYTF.